Each of the 5 T cell receptor beta chains below was sequenced from the same sample in a study of PD-1 blockade in classical Hodgkin lymphoma. With no exception, relapse followed autologous stem cell transplantation in all patients, and brentuximab vedotin exposure varied. TCRdb keeps only in-frame clones here, not all; method: immunoSEQ multiplex PCR. The sample has about 34,000 clones, around 80% seen once. The source was peripheral blood mononuclear cells (PBMCs), collected before the second cycle of nivolumab. All receptors come from a human donor with classical Hodgkin lymphoma.

This clone was recorded only once. The genes are TRBV10-3 and TRBJ1-5; D not certain. The CDR3 runs 16 residues. CDR1 is ENHRY, CDR2 SYGVKD, per germline. V was trimmed by 0 bases and J by 2 bases, leaving 11 bases between them. The CDR3 bases are TGTGCCATCAGTGAGTCGAGGCAGTTGGGCAATCAGCCCCAGCATTTT. It is translated as CAISESRQLGNQPQHF.

Concerning this clone itself: Distinct nucleotide sequences in the sample also encode this CDR3. The genes are TRBV5-1 and TRBJ2-2, with a possible D match to TRBD1 (7 bases). Trimming pared 0 bases from V and 4 bases from J, leaving 10 bases between. Germline CDR1 SGHRS, CDR2 YFSETQ. This CDR3 comprises 15 residues. The CDR3 protein is CASSLVQGGTGELFF. DNA of the CDR3: TGCGCCAGCAGCTTGGTTCAGGGGGGCACCGGGGAGCTGTTTTTT.

The chain combines TRBV7-2 with TRBJ1-1; weak D call: TRBD1 (5 bases). Germline values: CDR1 SGHTA, CDR2 FQGNSA. The CDR3 covers 15 residues. Trimming stripped 1 base from V and 2 bases from J, with 11 bases between. CDR3 loop: CASSLDPGSNTEAFF. CDR3 DNA sequence: TGTGCCAGCAGCTTAGATCCAGGGAGTAACACTGAAGCTTTCTTT.

This clone has just a few counts. The V gene is TRBV4-2, the J gene TRBJ2-5; tentative D call: TRBD2 (6 bases). The ends were cut back, 0 bases at V and 5 bases at J, with 10 bases in the middle. The length of the CDR3 is 14 residues. Germline lookup yields CDR1 LGHNA and CDR2 YNFKEQ. As DNA, the CDR3 is TGTGCCAGCAGCCAAGATCGACTAGAGGAGACCCAGTACTTC. Translated, it gives CASSQDRLEETQYF.

This clone was detected a few times. The V call is TRBV6-5, the J call TRBJ2-1; D is perhaps TRBD1 or TRBD2 (6 bases each). Germline V lookup: CDR1 MNHEY, CDR2 SVGAGI. V was trimmed by 5 bases and J by 4 bases, leaving 15 bases between them. The CDR3 extends over 15 amino acids. CDR3 region: CASSPSGGPYNEQFF. The CDR3, as DNA: TGTGCCAGCAGTCCGAGTGGGGGGCCTTACAATGAGCAGTTCTTC.